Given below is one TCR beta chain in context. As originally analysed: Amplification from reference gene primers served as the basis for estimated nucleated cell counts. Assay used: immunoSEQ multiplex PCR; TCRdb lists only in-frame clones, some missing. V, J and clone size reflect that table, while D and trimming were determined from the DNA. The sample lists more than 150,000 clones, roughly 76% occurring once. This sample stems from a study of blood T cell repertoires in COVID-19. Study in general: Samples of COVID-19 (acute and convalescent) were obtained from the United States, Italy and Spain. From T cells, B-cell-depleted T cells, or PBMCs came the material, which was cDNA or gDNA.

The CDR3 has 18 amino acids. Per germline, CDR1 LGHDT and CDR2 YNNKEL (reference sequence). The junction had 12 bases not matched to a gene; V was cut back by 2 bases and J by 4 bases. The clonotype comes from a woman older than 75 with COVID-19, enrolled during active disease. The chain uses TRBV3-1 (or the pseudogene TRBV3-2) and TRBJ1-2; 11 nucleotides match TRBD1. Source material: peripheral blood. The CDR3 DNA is TGTGCCAGCAGCCAACCTGGGAGTCCGGGACAGGGGGTCTATGGCTACACCTTC. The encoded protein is CASSQPGSPGQGVYGYTF.